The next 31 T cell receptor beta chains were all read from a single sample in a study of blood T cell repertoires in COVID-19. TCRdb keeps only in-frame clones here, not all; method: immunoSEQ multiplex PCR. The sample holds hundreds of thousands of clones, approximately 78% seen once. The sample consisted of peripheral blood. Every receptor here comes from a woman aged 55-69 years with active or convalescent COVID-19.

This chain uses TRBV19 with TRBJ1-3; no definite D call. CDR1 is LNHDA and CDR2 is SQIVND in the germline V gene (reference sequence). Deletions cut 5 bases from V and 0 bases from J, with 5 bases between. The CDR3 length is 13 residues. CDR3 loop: CASSQNSGNTIYF. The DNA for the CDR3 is TGTGCCAGTAGTCAAAACTCTGGAAACACCATATATTTT.

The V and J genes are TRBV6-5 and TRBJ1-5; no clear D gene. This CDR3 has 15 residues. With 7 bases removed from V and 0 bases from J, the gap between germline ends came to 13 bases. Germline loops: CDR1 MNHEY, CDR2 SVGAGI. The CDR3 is CASTWAAYSNQPQHF. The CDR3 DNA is TGTGCCAGCACATGGGCAGCATATAGCAATCAGCCCCAGCATTTT.

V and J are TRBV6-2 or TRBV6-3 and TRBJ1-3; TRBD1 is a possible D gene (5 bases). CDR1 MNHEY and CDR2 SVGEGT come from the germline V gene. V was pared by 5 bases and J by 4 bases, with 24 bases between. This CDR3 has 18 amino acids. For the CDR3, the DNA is TGTGCCAGCAGTAAAATACATCGTACAGGAACTACGGGAAACACCATATATTTT. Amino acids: CASSKIHRTGTTGNTIYF.

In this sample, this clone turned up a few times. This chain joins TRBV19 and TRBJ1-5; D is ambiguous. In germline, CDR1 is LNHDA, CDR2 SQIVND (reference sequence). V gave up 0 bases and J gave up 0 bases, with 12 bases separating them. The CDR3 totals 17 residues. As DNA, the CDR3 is TGTGCCAGTAGTATAGATCCCCGACAAATTAGCAATCAGCCCCAGCATTTT. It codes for CASSIDPRQISNQPQHF.

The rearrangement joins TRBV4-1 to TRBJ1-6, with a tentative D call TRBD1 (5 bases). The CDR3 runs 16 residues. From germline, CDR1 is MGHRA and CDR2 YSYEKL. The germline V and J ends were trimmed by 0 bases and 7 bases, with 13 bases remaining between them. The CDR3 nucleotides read TGCGCCAGCAGCCAAGATCCTTCTGGGGGGAATTCACCCCTCCACTTT. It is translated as CASSQDPSGGNSPLHF.

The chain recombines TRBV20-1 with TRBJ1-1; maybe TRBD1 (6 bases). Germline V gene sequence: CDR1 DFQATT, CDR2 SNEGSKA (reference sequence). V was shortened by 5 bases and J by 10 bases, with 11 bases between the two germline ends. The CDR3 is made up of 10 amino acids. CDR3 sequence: CSASGVRAFF. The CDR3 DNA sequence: TGCAGTGCTTCAGGGGTTAGAGCTTTCTTT.

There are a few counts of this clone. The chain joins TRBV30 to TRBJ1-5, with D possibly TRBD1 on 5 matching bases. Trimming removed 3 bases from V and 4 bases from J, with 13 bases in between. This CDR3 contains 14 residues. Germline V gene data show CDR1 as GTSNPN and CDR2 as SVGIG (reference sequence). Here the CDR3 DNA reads TGTGCCTGGAGCGCGACAGTGCGGAATCAGCCCCAGCATTTT. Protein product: CAWSATVRNQPQHF.

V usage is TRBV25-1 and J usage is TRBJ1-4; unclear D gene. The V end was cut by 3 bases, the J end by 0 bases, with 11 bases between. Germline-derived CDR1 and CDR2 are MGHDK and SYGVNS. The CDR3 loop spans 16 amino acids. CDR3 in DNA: TGTGCCAGCAGTGAGGTTAGAACCTCAACTAATGAAAAACTGTTTTTT. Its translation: CASSEVRTSTNEKLFF.

CDR3 DNA: TGTGCCAGCAGCCCTCCGGGGGGGTGGATGCAAGAGACCCAGTACTTC. The encoded protein is CASSPPGGWMQETQYF. The chain employs TRBV7-8 and TRBJ2-5, with 8 bases aligning to TRBD2. After removal of 5 bases from V and 2 bases from J, the junction contained 10 bases not matched to a gene. CDR1 is SGHVS and CDR2 is FQNEAQ in the germline V gene. The CDR3 is 16 residues long.

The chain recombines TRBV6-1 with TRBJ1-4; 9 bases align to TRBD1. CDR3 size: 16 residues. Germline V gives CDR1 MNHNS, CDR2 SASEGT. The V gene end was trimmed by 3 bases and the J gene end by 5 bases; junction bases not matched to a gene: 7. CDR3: CASSDILTGGNEKLFF. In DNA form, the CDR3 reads TGTGCCAGCAGTGATATACTGACAGGGGGGAATGAAAAACTGTTTTTT.

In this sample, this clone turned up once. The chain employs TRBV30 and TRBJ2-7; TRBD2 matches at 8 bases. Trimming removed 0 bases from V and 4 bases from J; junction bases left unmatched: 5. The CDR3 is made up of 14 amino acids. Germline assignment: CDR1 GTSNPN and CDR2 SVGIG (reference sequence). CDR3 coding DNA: TGTGCCTGGAGTGTCGGGGGGGCTCGGTACGAGCAGTACTTC. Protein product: CAWSVGGARYEQYF.

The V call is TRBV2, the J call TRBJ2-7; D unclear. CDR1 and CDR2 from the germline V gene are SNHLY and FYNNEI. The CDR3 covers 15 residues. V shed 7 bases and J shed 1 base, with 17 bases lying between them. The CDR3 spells CASTQYPPRSYEQYF. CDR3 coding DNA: TGTGCCAGCACTCAATACCCCCCCAGGTCCTACGAGCAGTACTTC.

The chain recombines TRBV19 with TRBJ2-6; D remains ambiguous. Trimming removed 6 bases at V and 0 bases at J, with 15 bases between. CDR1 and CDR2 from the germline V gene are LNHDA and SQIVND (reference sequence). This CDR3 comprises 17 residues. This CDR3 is CASSLTDTSSGANVLTF. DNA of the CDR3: TGTGCCAGTAGCTTAACTGATACGTCCTCTGGGGCCAACGTCCTGACTTTC.

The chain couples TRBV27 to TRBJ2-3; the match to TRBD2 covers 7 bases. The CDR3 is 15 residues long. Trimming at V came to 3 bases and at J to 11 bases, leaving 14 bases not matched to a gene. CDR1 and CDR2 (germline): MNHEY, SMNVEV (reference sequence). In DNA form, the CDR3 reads TGTGCCAGCAGTTTCGGGCTAGCGGCTAGGGGTAAGCAGTATTTT. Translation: CASSFGLAARGKQYF.

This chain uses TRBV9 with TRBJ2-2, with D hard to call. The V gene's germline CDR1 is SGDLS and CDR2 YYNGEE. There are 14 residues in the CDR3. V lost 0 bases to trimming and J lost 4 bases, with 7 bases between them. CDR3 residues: CASSVALSTGELFF. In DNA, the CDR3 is TGTGCCAGCAGCGTAGCCCTAAGCACCGGGGAGCTGTTTTTT. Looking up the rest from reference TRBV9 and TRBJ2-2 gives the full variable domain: DSGVTQTPKHLITATGQRVTLRCSPRSGDLSVYWYQQSLDQGLQFLIQYYNGEERAKGNILERFSAQQFPDLHSELNLSSLELGDSALYFCASSVALSTGELFFGEGSRLTVL.

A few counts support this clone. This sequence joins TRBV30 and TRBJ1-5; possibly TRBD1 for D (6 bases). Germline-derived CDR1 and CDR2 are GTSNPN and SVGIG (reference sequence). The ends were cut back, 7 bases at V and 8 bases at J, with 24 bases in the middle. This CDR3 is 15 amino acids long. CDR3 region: CAYSSRAGDGEPQHF. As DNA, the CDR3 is TGTGCCTACTCGAGTAGGGCAGGGGACGGGGAGCCCCAGCATTTT.

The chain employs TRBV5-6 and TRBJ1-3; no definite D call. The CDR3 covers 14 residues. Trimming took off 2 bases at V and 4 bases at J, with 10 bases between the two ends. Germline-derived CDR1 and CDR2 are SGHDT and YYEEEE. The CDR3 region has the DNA TGTGCCAGCAGCTTCGACAAGAGAGGAAACACCATATATTTT. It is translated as CASSFDKRGNTIYF.

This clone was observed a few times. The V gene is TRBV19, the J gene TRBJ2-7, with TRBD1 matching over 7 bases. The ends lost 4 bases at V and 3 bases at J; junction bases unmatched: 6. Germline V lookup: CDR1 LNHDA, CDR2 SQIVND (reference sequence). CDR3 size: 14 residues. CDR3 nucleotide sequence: TGTGCCAGTAGTAAGGAGGACAGGTTCTACGAGCAGTACTTC. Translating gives CASSKEDRFYEQYF.

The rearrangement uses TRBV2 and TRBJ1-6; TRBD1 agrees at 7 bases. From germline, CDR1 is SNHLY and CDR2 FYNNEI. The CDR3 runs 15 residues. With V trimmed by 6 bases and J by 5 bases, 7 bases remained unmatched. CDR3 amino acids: CASSLWTGNNSPLHF. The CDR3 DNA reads TGTGCCAGCAGCCTTTGGACAGGCAATAATTCACCCCTCCACTTT.

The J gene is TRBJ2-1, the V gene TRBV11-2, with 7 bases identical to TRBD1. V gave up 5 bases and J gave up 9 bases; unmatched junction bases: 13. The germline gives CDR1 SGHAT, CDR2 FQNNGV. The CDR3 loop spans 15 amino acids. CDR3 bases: TGTGCCAGCAGCCCGACGACAGGGCGTACAAGTGAGCAGTTCTTC. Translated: CASSPTTGRTSEQFF.

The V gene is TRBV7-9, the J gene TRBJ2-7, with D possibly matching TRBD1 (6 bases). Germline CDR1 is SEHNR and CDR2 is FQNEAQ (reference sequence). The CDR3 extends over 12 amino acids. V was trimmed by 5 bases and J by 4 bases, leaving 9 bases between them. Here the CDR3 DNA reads TGTGCCAGCAGCCCGGGACATTACGAGCAGTACTTC. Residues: CASSPGHYEQYF.

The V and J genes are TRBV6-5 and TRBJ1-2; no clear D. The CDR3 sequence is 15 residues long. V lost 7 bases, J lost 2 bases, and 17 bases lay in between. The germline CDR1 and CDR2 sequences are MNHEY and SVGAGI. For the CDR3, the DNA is TGTGCCAGCACCACTATTAGGAGGGCCAACTATGGCTACACCTTC. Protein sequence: CASTTIRRANYGYTF.

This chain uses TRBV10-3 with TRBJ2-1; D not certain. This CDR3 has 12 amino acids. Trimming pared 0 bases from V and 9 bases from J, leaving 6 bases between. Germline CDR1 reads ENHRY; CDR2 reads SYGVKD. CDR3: CAISESTGEQFF. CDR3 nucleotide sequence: TGTGCCATCAGTGAGTCCACTGGTGAGCAGTTCTTC.

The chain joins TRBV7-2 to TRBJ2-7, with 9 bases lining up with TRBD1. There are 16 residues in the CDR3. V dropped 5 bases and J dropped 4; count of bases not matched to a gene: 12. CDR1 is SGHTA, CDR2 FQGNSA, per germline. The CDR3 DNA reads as TGTGCCAGCAGCCCGCCCGGGACAGGGAGCTTATACGAGCAGTACTTC. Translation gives CASSPPGTGSLYEQYF.

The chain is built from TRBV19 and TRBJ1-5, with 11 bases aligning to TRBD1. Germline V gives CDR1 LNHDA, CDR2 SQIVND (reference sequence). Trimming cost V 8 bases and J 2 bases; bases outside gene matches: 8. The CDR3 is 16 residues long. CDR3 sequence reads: CASAWAGQGGNQPQHF. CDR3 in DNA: TGTGCCAGTGCCTGGGCGGGACAGGGGGGCAATCAGCCCCAGCATTTT.

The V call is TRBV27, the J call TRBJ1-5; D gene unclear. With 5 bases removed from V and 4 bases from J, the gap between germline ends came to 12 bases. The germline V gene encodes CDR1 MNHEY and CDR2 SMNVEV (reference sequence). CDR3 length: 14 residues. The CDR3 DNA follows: TGTGCCAGCAGTCCCGGGGTCTTAAATCAGCCCCAGCATTTT. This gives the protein CASSPGVLNQPQHF.

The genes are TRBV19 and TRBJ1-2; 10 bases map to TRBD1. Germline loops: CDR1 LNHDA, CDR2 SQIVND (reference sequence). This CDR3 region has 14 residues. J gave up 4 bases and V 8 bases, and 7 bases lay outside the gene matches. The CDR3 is CASGGQGSTYGYTF. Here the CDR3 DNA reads TGTGCCAGTGGGGGACAGGGGTCGACCTATGGCTACACCTTC.

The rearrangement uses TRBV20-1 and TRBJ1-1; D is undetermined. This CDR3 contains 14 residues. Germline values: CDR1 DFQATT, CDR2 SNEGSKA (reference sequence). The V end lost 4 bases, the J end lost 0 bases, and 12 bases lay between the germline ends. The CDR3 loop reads CSANEASMNTEAFF. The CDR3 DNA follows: TGCAGTGCTAATGAGGCTTCGATGAACACTGAAGCTTTCTTT.

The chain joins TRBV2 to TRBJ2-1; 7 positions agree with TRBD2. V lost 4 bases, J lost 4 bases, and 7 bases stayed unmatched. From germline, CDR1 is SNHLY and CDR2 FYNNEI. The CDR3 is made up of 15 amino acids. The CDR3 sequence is CASSAGRGSYNEQFF. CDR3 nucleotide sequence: TGTGCCAGCAGTGCGGGGCGGGGGTCTTACAATGAGCAGTTCTTC.

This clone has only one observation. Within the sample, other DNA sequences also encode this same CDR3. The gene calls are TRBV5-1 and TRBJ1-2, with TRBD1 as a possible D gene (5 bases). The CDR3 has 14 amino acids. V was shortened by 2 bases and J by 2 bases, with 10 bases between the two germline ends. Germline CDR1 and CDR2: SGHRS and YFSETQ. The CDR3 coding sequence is TGCGCCAGCAGCTTCGGCGGGGCCAACTATGGCTACACCTTC. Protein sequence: CASSFGGANYGYTF.

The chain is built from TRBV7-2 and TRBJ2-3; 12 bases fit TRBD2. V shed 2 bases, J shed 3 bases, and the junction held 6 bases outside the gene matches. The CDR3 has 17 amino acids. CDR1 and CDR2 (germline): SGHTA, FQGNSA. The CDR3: CASSLSLAGGPTDTQYF. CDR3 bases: TGTGCCAGCAGCTTATCCCTAGCGGGGGGGCCGACAGATACGCAGTATTTT.